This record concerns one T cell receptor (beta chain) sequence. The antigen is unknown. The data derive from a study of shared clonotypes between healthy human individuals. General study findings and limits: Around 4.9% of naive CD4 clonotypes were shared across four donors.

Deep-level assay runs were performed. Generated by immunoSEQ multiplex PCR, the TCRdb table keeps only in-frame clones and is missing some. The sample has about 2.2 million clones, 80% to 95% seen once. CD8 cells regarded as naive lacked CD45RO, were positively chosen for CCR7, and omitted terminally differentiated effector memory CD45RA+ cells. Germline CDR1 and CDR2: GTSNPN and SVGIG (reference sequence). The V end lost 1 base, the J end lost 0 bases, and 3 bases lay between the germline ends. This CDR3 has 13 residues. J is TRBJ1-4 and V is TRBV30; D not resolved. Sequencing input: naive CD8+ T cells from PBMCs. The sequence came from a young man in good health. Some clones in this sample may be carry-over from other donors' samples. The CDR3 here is CAWSAPTNEKLFF. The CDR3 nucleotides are TGTGCCTGGAGTGCACCAACTAATGAAAAACTGTTTTTT.